This is a list of T cell receptor beta chains from one sample in a study of OX40 agonist ivuxolimab in advanced cancers. TCRdb's table, derived via immunoSEQ multiplex PCR, lists solely in-frame clones and lacks some. Among more than 50,000 clones listed, 70% to 85% were seen once. The sample was CD4+ or CD8+ T cells sorted from blood, taken in a trial of the OX40 agonist ivuxolimab. The receptors stem from an adult with an advanced solid tumor such as melanoma, head and neck, liver or kidney cancer. Each CDR3 is given with its conserved first and last residue. The D gene is left open where the match is weak. A row's size may be missing; if present it is once, few, many or a size class.

TRBV7-2,TRBJ2-1,-,TRBD2,TGTGCCAGCAGCTCCTCCAATGGACTAGCGGGAGAGCAGTTCTTC,CASSSSNGLAGEQFF
TRBV5-1,TRBJ1-1,-,-,TGCGCCAGCAGGAGGGGCACCTTGAACACTGAAGCTTTCTTT,CASRRGTLNTEAFF
TRBV2,TRBJ2-1,-,TRBD2,TGTGCCAGCAGTGAGGTTAGCGGGGGGGCCGCCAATGAGCAGTTCTTC,CASSEVSGGAANEQFF
TRBV5-4,TRBJ2-3,-,-,TGTGCCAGCAGCTTGGATGGGGCTAGCCGGGGAGCAGATACGCAGTATTTT,CASSLDGASRGADTQYF
TRBV28,TRBJ1-4,few,-,TGTGCCAGCACGTGGCAGGGTGGTGAAAAACTGTTTTTT,CASTWQGGEKLFF
TRBV19,TRBJ1-5,-,-,TGTGCCAGTACCTCAGTGAGTAGTGGGCAGCCCCAGCATTTT,CASTSVSSGQPQHF
TRBV5-1,TRBJ1-2,-,TRBD1,TGCGCCAGCAGCTCGACAGGGAGAGGCGGCTACACCTTC,CASSSTGRGGYTF
TRBV7-2,TRBJ1-4,few,-,TGTGCCAGCAGCTTAGACCGGAGCGGGGGTAGGATTTTT,CASSLDRSGGRIF
TRBV7-3,TRBJ2-3,-,TRBD2,TGTGCCAGCAGGTATCGGGGGGGCACAGATACGCAGTATTTT,CASRYRGGTDTQYF
TRBV28,TRBJ1-4,-,TRBD1,TGTGCCAGCAGCCTCCCGACAGGGGGGAATGAAAAACTGTTTTTT,CASSLPTGGNEKLFF
TRBV10-3,TRBJ1-6,-,-,TGTGCCATCAGTGAGGGTGTTTCCCAGTATAATTCACCCCTCCACTTT,CAISEGVSQYNSPLHF
TRBV28,TRBJ2-2,-,TRBD1,TGTGCCAGCAGCGGACAGGGCATGGCCGGGGAGCTGTTTTTT,CASSGQGMAGELFF
TRBV29-1,TRBJ2-3,few,-,TGCAGCGTTGCAGGGGGGACGGACACAGATACGCAGTATTTT,CSVAGGTDTDTQYF
TRBV2,TRBJ1-2,once,-,TGTGCCAGCGGATCCGAGGCTACCTATGGCTACACCTTC,CASGSEATYGYTF
TRBV5-1,TRBJ2-3,-,-,TGCGCCAGCAGCCCAGGCCGGCGGGGGCCCACAGATACGCAGTATTTT,CASSPGRRGPTDTQYF
TRBV5-6,TRBJ2-1,-,-,TGTGCCAGCAGCTTGGGGTCTAGCTTCTCCTACAATGAGCAGTTCTTC,CASSLGSSFSYNEQFF
TRBV18,TRBJ1-3,-,-,TGTGCCAGCTCACCACTTGAAAGCATCTCTGGAAACACCATATATTTT,CASSPLESISGNTIYF
TRBV19,TRBJ2-7,-,-,TGTGCCAGTAGTATTACGGCTCTGAGCTCCTACGAGCAGTACTTC,CASSITALSSYEQYF
TRBV6-5,TRBJ2-5,-,TRBD1,TGTGCCAGCAGTTACAGGTTTGACAGGGAAGAGACCCAGTACTTC,CASSYRFDREETQYF
TRBV28,TRBJ2-7,-,TRBD1,TGTGCCAGCGCTTTCCTGACAGGGTCCTACGAGCAGTACTTC,CASAFLTGSYEQYF
TRBV4-3,TRBJ2-3,-,-,TGCGCCAGCAGCCAAGAGGGGTCCACAGATACGCAGTATTTT,CASSQEGSTDTQYF
TRBV6-5,TRBJ1-4,-,TRBD1,TGTGCCAGCAGCCCCGGGACAGGGACTGAAAAACTGTTTTTT,CASSPGTGTEKLFF
TRBV5-1,TRBJ2-5,-,-,TGCGCCAGCAGCCCCTCATTTGAGACCCAGTACTTC,CASSPSFETQYF
TRBV19,TRBJ1-6,-,TRBD1,TGTGCCAGTAACCCTACAGGGGTAGGGAGTTCACCCCTCCACTTT,CASNPTGVGSSPLHF